This is a list of T cell receptor beta chains from one sample in a study of T-cell reconstitution after alpha-beta-depleted transplantation in children. Using its own MiXCR run on the PCR reads, TCRdb lists one record per CDR3 protein. Of a few hundred thousand distinct CDR3 sequences listed, 15% to 20% are singletons. The source was PBMCs from the stem cell graft donor, collected from the stem cell graft. The receptors were gathered from a human donor who donated a stem cell graft to a child with acute lymphoblastic leukemia. Each CDR3 is given with its conserved first and last residue. D genes are given only for firm matches. Clone size is stated in some rows and not others, as once, few, many or a class when expanded.

abundance | j_gene | d_gene | v_gene | CDR3aa | CDR3nt
few | TRBJ2-1 | TRBD2 | TRBV5-1 | CASSLWTSGRAGTSYNEQFF | TGCGCCAGCAGTCTCTGGACTAGCGGGAGGGCGGGGACCTCCTACAATGAGCAGTTCTTC
. | TRBJ2-5 | . | TRBV5-1 | CASSFPGSTQETQYF | TGCGCCAGCAGCTTTCCGGGCAGCACACAAGAGACCCAGTACTTC
few | TRBJ1-1 | . | TRBV10-3 | CAISTTENTEAFF | TGTGCCATCAGCACGACAGAGAACACTGAAGCTTTCTTT
. | TRBJ2-1 | . | TRBV5-1 | CASSLHALKSTGLYNEQFF | TGCGCCAGCAGCTTACACGCCCTAAAATCCACCGGGCTATACAATGAGCAGTTCTTC
few | TRBJ2-1 | TRBD1 | TRBV29-1 | CSVDLGTGDYNEQFF | TGCAGCGTTGATTTGGGGACAGGGGACTACAATGAGCAGTTCTTC
. | TRBJ2-3 | . | TRBV15 | CATSRDRAYTDTQYF | TGTGCCACCAGCAGAGATCGGGCTTACACAGATACGCAGTATTTT
. | TRBJ2-5 | . | TRBV7-9 | CASSPPVGESEETQYF | TGTGCCAGCAGCCCCCCGGTCGGGGAGTCCGAAGAGACCCAGTACTTC
. | TRBJ1-5 | . | TRBV20-1 | CSALDANQPQHF | TGCAGTGCCCTCGACGCGAATCAGCCCCAGCATTTT
few | TRBJ1-4 | . | TRBV5-1 | CASSLAYSQGQEKLFF | TGCGCCAGCAGCTTGGCCTATTCCCAGGGTCAGGAAAAACTGTTTTTT
. | TRBJ2-1 | TRBD1 | TRBV12-3/TRBV12-4 | CASSLLLDRGSYNEQFF | TGTGCCAGCAGTTTATTACTAGACAGGGGTTCCTACAATGAGCAGTTCTTC
. | TRBJ2-1 | . | TRBV27 | CASSSNSGHEQFF | TGTGCCAGCAGTTCCAATAGCGGCCATGAGCAGTTCTTC